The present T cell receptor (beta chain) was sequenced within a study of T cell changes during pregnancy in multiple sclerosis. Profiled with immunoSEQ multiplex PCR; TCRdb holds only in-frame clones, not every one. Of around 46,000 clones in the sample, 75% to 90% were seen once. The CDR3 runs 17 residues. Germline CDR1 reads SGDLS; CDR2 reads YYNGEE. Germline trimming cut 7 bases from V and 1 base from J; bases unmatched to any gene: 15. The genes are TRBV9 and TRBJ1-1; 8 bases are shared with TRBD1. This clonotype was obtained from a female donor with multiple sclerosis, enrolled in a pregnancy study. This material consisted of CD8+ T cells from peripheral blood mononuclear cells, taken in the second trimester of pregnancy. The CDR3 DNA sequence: TGTGCCAGCGCCGTGGACCTGGGGGGGACAGGGAACACTGAAGCTTTCTTT. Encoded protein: CASAVDLGGTGNTEAFF. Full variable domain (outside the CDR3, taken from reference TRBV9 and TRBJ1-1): DSGVTQTPKHLITATGQRVTLRCSPRSGDLSVYWYQQSLDQGLQFLIQYYNGEERAKGNILERFSAQQFPDLHSELNLSSLELGDSALYFCASAVDLGGTGNTEAFFGQGTRLTVV.